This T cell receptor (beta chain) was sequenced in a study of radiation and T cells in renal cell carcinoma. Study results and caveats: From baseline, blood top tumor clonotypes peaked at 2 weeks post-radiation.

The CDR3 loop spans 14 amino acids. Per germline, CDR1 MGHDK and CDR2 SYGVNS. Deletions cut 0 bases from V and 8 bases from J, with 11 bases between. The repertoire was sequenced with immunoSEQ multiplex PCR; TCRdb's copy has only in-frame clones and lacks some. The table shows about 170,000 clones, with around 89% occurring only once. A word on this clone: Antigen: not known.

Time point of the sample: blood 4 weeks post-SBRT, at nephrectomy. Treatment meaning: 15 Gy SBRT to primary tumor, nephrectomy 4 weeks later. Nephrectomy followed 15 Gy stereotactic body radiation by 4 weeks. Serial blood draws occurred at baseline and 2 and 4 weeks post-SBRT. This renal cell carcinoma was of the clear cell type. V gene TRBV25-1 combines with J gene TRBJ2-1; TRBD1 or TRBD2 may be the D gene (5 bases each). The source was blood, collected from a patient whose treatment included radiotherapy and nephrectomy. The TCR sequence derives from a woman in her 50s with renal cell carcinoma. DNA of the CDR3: TGTGCCAGCAGTGAATATGGTGAGGGGTATGAGCAGTTCTTC. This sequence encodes CASSEYGEGYEQFF.